The 27 T cell receptor beta chains listed next were all sequenced from one sample in a study of technical replicates of blood from a handful of donors. Sequencing used immunoSEQ multiplex PCR; TCRdb keeps in-frame clones, though not all of them. The sample shows some 78,000 clones, 85% to 95% of them seen only once. Sequencing was carried out using T cells isolated from PBMCs. All receptors come from a human donor in good health.

V and J are TRBV29-1 and TRBJ1-2, with D possibly being TRBD1 (6 bases). Germline V gene data show CDR1 as SQVTM and CDR2 as ANQGSEA. V gave up 6 bases and J gave up 6 bases, with 14 bases separating them. CDR3 length: 12 amino acids. The CDR3 DNA is TGCAGCGTGCCCGGGACAACCCATGGCTACACCTTC. As protein: CSVPGTTHGYTF.

This chain uses TRBV4-2 with TRBJ2-2; D is ambiguous. CDR1 is LGHNA, CDR2 YNFKEQ, per germline. This CDR3 is 15 amino acids long. The germline V and J ends were trimmed by 1 base and 0 bases, with 6 bases remaining between them. CDR3 nucleotide sequence: TGTGCCAGCAGCCAAGCAAACTCGAACACCGGGGAGCTGTTTTTT. Translating it yields CASSQANSNTGELFF.

The chain links TRBV2 to TRBJ2-7, with unresolved D. Looked up from germline, CDR1 is SNHLY and CDR2 is FYNNEI. There are 16 residues in the CDR3. The V end lost 0 bases, the J end lost 7 bases, and 19 bases lay between the germline ends. The CDR3 reads CASSEASSDLRLEQYF. CDR3 bases: TGTGCCAGCAGTGAAGCCTCGAGTGACTTACGGTTGGAGCAGTACTTC.

The chain is built from TRBV30 and TRBJ1-2; D not certain. Trimming took 8 bases from V and 8 from J, leaving 12 bases between them. The germline CDR1 and CDR2 sequences are GTSNPN and SVGIG (reference sequence). The CDR3 is 10 amino acids. CDR3 region: CARDDGGYTF. The CDR3 DNA follows: TGTGCCCGGGATGACGGCGGCTACACCTTC.

This chain connects TRBV6-5 to TRBJ1-2; D unclear. Germline assignment: CDR1 MNHEY and CDR2 SVGAGI. The CDR3 has 15 amino acids. V lost 0 bases and J 3 bases, leaving 11 bases between the germline ends. Here the CDR3 DNA reads TGTGCCAGCAGTTACTCTTCGGAGGCTGACTATGGCTACACCTTC. Its protein product is CASSYSSEADYGYTF.

The chain carries TRBV27 and TRBJ2-1; 10 bases align to TRBD2. Germline V gene sequence: CDR1 MNHEY, CDR2 SMNVEV (reference sequence). After removal of 3 bases from V and 3 bases from J, the junction contained 5 bases not matched to a gene. The CDR3 extends over 16 amino acids. The chain's CDR3 is CASSFIAGGFYNEQFF. The CDR3 nucleotides read TGTGCCAGCAGTTTTATAGCGGGAGGCTTCTACAATGAGCAGTTCTTC.

This clone has only one observation. V gene TRBV27 combines with J gene TRBJ2-5, with a tentative D call TRBD2 (6 bases). The V end was cut by 7 bases, the J end by 2 bases, with 17 bases between. The CDR3 spans 15 residues. Germline loops: CDR1 MNHEY, CDR2 SMNVEV (reference sequence). The CDR3 protein is CASTERTEGQETQYF. CDR3 in DNA: TGTGCCAGCACGGAGCGTACGGAGGGGCAAGAGACCCAGTACTTC.

This clone was seen once. Its ends do not fully match the called genes, so a read error is possible. The chain uses TRBV7-7 and TRBJ2-5; D perhaps matches TRBD2 (6 bases). The germline CDR1 and CDR2 sequences are SSHAT and FNYEAQ (reference sequence). The CDR3 contains 13 residues. In DNA, the CDR3 is TGTGCTAGCAGCTTAGGGGCGGGGGAGACCCAGTACTTC. This sequence encodes CASSLGAGETQYF.

This clone was observed once. The gene calls are TRBV5-1 and TRBJ2-2, with TRBD2 matching over 13 bases. The CDR3 covers 17 residues. Germline V gives CDR1 SGHRS, CDR2 YFSETQ. With V trimmed by 2 bases and J by 5 bases, 6 bases remained unmatched. The CDR3 nucleotides are TGCGCCAGCAGCTTTACTAGCGGGAGGGCCAGGACCGGGGAGCTGTTTTTT. Translation: CASSFTSGRARTGELFF.

The gene calls are TRBV4-2 and TRBJ1-1, with 9 bases that match TRBD1. From germline, CDR1 is LGHNA and CDR2 YNFKEQ. CDR3 length: 18 residues. J lost 1 base, V lost 0 bases, and 9 bases had no gene match. The CDR3 nucleotides read TGTGCCAGCAGCCAAGATTCACCCCGGACAGGGGAGAACACTGAAGCTTTCTTT. It translates to CASSQDSPRTGENTEAFF.

The chain links TRBV29-1 to TRBJ2-7; TRBD1 matches at 7 bases. Germline V gene sequence: CDR1 SQVTM, CDR2 ANQGSEA. The CDR3 is 11 residues long. CDR3 nucleotide sequence: TGCAGTGGTCAGGGGGCCTACGAGCAGTACTTC. It specifies CSGQGAYEQYF.

The chain has TRBV6-1 and TRBJ2-1; D is unclear. Germline V gene lookup returns CDR1 MNHNS and CDR2 SASEGT. This CDR3 comprises 15 residues. V lost 2 bases, J lost 8 bases, and 16 bases lay in between. CDR3 sequence reads: CASSEIGGTADEQFF. The DNA for the CDR3 is TGTGCCAGCAGTGAAATCGGCGGAACGGCAGATGAGCAGTTCTTC.

This chain connects TRBV2 to TRBJ2-3, with D uncertain. The germline CDR1 and CDR2 sequences are SNHLY and FYNNEI. Trimming stripped 8 bases from V and 2 bases from J, with 2 bases between. The CDR3 extends over 10 amino acids. The CDR3 coding sequence is TGTGCCAGCTACACAGATACGCAGTATTTT. Translated: CASYTDTQYF.

V usage is TRBV10-1 and J usage is TRBJ2-1; 11 bases align to TRBD2. The CDR3 extends over 14 amino acids. Losses at the gene ends were 6 bases for V and 8 bases for J; bases not matched to a gene: 6. In germline, CDR1 is WNHNN, CDR2 SYGVQD (reference sequence). DNA for the CDR3: TGCGCCAGCAGCTTGACTAGCGGGACGGATGAGCAGTTCTTC. Residues: CASSLTSGTDEQFF.

V gene TRBV7-9 combines with J gene TRBJ2-7; the match to TRBD1 covers 8 bases. V lost 5 bases, J lost 6 bases, and 3 bases stayed unmatched. The V gene's germline CDR1 is SEHNR and CDR2 FQNEAQ (reference sequence). The CDR3 contains 12 residues. DNA for the CDR3: TGTGCCAGCAGCCTCGGGACAGGCGAGCAGTACTTC. This gives the protein CASSLGTGEQYF.

The chain has TRBV6-4 and TRBJ2-1, with TRBD1 matching over 11 bases. CDR1 and CDR2 (germline): MRHNA, SNTAGT. This CDR3 is built from 15 residues. V shed 2 bases, J shed 5 bases, and the junction held 2 bases outside the gene matches. CDR3 amino acids: CASSDGTGGNNEQFF. In nucleotides, the CDR3 is TGTGCCAGCAGTGACGGGACAGGGGGTAACAATGAGCAGTTCTTC.

This rearrangement joins TRBV6-5 to TRBJ2-7; D is unclear. From germline, CDR1 is MNHEY and CDR2 SVGAGI. The CDR3 runs to 12 residues. The V gene lost 6 bases and the J gene lost 1 base, with 7 bases spanning the gap. This chain's CDR3 is CASSSTSYEQYF. The CDR3 bases are TGTGCCAGCAGCTCGACTTCCTACGAGCAGTACTTC.

CDR3 nucleotide sequence: TGTGCCAGCAGTCCAGGGATTTACTCTGGAAACACCATATATTTT. It codes for CASSPGIYSGNTIYF. The gene calls are TRBV6-5 and TRBJ1-3; D may be TRBD1 (5 bases). Per germline, CDR1 MNHEY and CDR2 SVGAGI. This CDR3 contains 15 residues. V gave up 5 bases and J gave up 0 bases, with 11 bases separating them.

Details on this clone: A junction end diverges from the germline sequence, so it may reflect a read error. CDR3 protein: CASSFSGQETQYF. Here the CDR3 DNA reads TGTGCTAGCAGCTTTTCCGGGCAAGAGACCCAGTACTTC. The rearrangement joins TRBV7-7 to TRBJ2-5; no definite D call. The CDR3 has 13 residues. Per germline, CDR1 SSHAT and CDR2 FNYEAQ (reference sequence).

The chain employs TRBV28 and TRBJ1-1, with no clear D. Trimming removed 7 bases at V and 1 base at J, with 13 bases between. From germline, CDR1 is MDHEN and CDR2 SYDVKM. The CDR3 spans 14 residues. The CDR3 DNA sequence: TGTGCCAGCATTCCCCCTCGCGGGAACACTGAAGCTTTCTTT. Encoded protein: CASIPPRGNTEAFF.

This chain links TRBV7-3 with TRBJ2-1; no clear D gene. The germline CDR1 and CDR2 sequences are SGHTA and FQGTGA. CDR3 length: 15 residues. Trimming removed 1 base at V and 6 bases at J, with 13 bases between. In DNA, the CDR3 is TGTGCCAGCAGCTTAAGAATTGGTCCGGGCAATGAGCAGTTCTTC. Translating gives CASSLRIGPGNEQFF.

The V call is TRBV7-2, the J call TRBJ2-5, with no clear D. The CDR3 is made up of 11 amino acids. The germline gives CDR1 SGHTA, CDR2 FQGNSA. Between the trimmed V and J ends, which lost 4 bases and 5 bases, there was a span of 5 bases. The DNA for the CDR3 is TGTGCCAGCAGCTACATCGAGACCCAGTACTTC. Translation: CASSYIETQYF.

The J gene is TRBJ1-5, the V gene TRBV30; perhaps TRBD1 as D (5 bases). The CDR3 runs to 15 residues. With 4 bases removed from V and 5 bases from J, the gap between germline ends came to 18 bases. Germline CDR1 and CDR2: GTSNPN and SVGIG (reference sequence). CDR3 residues: CAWMPGAAGDQPQHF. The CDR3 DNA is TGTGCCTGGATGCCCGGGGCAGCGGGGGATCAGCCCCAGCATTTT.

The chain uses TRBV29-1 and TRBJ2-1; D perhaps matches TRBD2 (5 bases). Trimming took off 5 bases at V and 7 bases at J, with 6 bases between the two ends. The CDR3 consists of 10 residues. CDR1 and CDR2 from the germline V gene are SQVTM and ANQGSEA. Written as DNA, the CDR3 is TGCAGCGTTCGGGGTAATGAGCAGTTCTTC. Its protein is CSVRGNEQFF.

The chain joins TRBV6-5 to TRBJ2-7, with no clear D. This CDR3 region has 13 residues. V was trimmed by 6 bases and J by 0 bases, leaving 9 bases between them. From germline, CDR1 is MNHEY and CDR2 SVGAGI. The DNA of the CDR3 is TGTGCCAGCAGCCGACTCGCCTCCTACGAGCAGTACTTC. The encoded protein is CASSRLASYEQYF.

The CDR3 protein is CASSKIGAGGNTEAFF. The CDR3 DNA reads as TGTGCCAGCAGTAAAATCGGGGCAGGGGGGAACACTGAAGCTTTCTTT. The chain carries TRBV28 and TRBJ1-1, with TRBD1 matching 7 bases. In germline, CDR1 is MDHEN, CDR2 SYDVKM. The CDR3 spans 16 residues. V dropped 5 bases and J dropped 1; count of bases not matched to a gene: 10. Together with reference TRBV28 and TRBJ1-1, the CDR3 gives the full variable domain: DVKVTQSSRYLVKRTGEKVFLECVQDMDHENMFWYRQDPGLGLRLIYFSYDVKMKEKGDIPEGYSVSREKKERFSLILESASTNQTSMYLCASSKIGAGGNTEAFFGQGTRLTVV.

V is TRBV10-3 and J is TRBJ1-1; no firm D call. V lost 0 bases to trimming and J lost 0 bases, with 8 bases between them. Germline CDR1 and CDR2: ENHRY and SYGVKD. The CDR3 extends over 15 amino acids. CDR3 DNA: TGTGCCATCAGTGAGTCGCTAATTTTGAACACTGAAGCTTTCTTT. It specifies CAISESLILNTEAFF.